This record concerns one TCR beta chain sequence. The CDR3 loop spans 14 amino acids. Germline CDR1 and CDR2: MNHEY and SVGAGI. V lost 6 bases, J lost 0 bases, and 9 bases lay in between. Original data processing: Nucleated cell counts were estimated from reference gene primer amplification. The method was immunoSEQ multiplex PCR; TCRdb's version includes in-frame clones alone and lacks a portion of them. V and J calls and clone size are given by that table; D and trimming were obtained from the DNA. Of 210,000 or so clones listed, more than 75% are singletons. This specimen comes from a study of blood T cell repertoires in COVID-19. Looking at the study overall: From the United States, Italy and Spain came samples of acute and convalescent COVID-19.

The participants were between roughly 18 and 89 years old and came from some 23 US areas. Participants' reported clinical history set cohort assignment. The chain recombines TRBV6-5 with TRBJ2-1; D ambiguous. The TCR was taken from a woman in her thirties or forties with acute COVID-19. The sample taken for sequencing was PBMCs or T cells enriched from blood (not recorded which). The CDR3 loop reads CASSRPGSYNEQFF. The CDR3, as DNA: TGTGCCAGCAGCCGTCCGGGCTCCTACAATGAGCAGTTCTTC.